The T cell receptor beta chain described here comes from a study of T-cell reconstitution after alpha-beta-depleted transplantation in children. The CDR3 sequence is 14 residues long. Germline V gene sequence: CDR1 SGHRS, CDR2 YFSETQ. With 2 bases removed from V and 1 base from J, the gap between germline ends came to 9 bases. Construction of the TCRbeta library involved unique molecular identifiers. TCRdb ran MiXCR on the PCR reads and lists one entry per CDR3 protein. This sample carries about 980,000 distinct CDR3 sequences, about 29% of them seen once, and the ten largest clones take roughly 31%.

V is TRBV5-1 and J is TRBJ2-5; D call uncertain. Sample: PBMCs, mostly from graft donor cells, taken 360 days after TCRalphabeta/CD19-depleted stem cell transplant. This TCR came from a boy under two years old who had a stem cell transplant for SCID, so the T cells may come from the graft donor. The CDR3 sequence is CASSLRPPQETQYF. The CDR3 DNA is TGCGCCAGCAGCTTACGGCCTCCCCAAGAGACCCAGTACTTC.